This T cell receptor (beta chain) was recorded in a study of molecular identifiers for immune sequencing clone quantification. Background on the study: Replicate runs used RNA from about 19,000 or 110,000 naive CD8 cells, which was split five ways into aliquots, and four of those aliquots were then sequenced.

In the sort, naive CD8 T cells were defined as CD8+CD4-CCR7+CD45RA+. This clonotype came up many times. Antigen: not known. Points from the study as a whole: Underestimation of highly expanded clone sizes could arise where identical TCR molecules share a barcode.

Previously published methods and listed TCR primers were used for the bulk TCR libraries. TCRdb reanalysed the PCR reads using MiXCR and keeps one entry per CDR3 protein. The table lists approximately 550,000 distinct CDR3 sequences, roughly a fifth of them singletons. Specimen: naive CD8+ T cells from blood, with Jurkat cell RNA spiked in. Subset specified: FACS-sorted CD8+CD4-CCR7+CD45RA+ naive T cells. This TCR derives from a human donor in good health. Some libraries in this study had Jurkat cell RNA spiked in.

The CDR3 sequence is CSARWLAGVRTDTQYF. Here the CDR3 DNA reads TGCAGTGCTAGATGGCTAGCGGGAGTAAGAACAGATACGCAGTATTTT. The gene calls are TRBV20-1 and TRBJ2-3; 10 positions match TRBD2. This CDR3 is built from 16 residues. Germline CDR1 DFQATT, CDR2 SNEGSKA (reference sequence). J gave up 3 bases and V 2 bases, and 8 bases lay outside the gene matches.